A single sample is the source of the 31 T cell receptor beta chains below, sequenced in a study of control samples from healthy donors and cancer patients. Libraries were prepared by immunoSEQ multiplex PCR; TCRdb keeps only in-frame clonotypes and omits some of them. The sample carries fewer than 200,000 clones, 80% to 90% recorded once. Sequenced input: blood. All receptors come from a woman in her twenties or thirties in good health.

The V call is TRBV3-1 (or the pseudogene TRBV3-2), the J call TRBJ2-2, with TRBD2 matching over 9 bases. Germline CDR1 reads LGHDT; CDR2 reads YNNKEL (reference sequence). The CDR3 covers 16 residues. Trimming took 2 bases from V and 5 from J; bases not matched to a gene: 6. The CDR3 bases are TGTGCCAGCAGCCAAAGGGCTAGCGGGATTACCGGGGAGCTGTTTTTT. This encodes CASSQRASGITGELFF.

This chain joins TRBV28 and TRBJ1-2; TRBD1 matches at 8 bases. CDR1 MDHEN and CDR2 SYDVKM come from the germline V gene. Germline trimming cut 8 bases from V and 7 bases from J; bases unmatched to any gene: 9. The CDR3 runs 13 residues. CDR3 protein: CASLRQGAIGYTF. CDR3 coding DNA: TGTGCCAGCCTCAGGCAGGGGGCCATTGGCTACACCTTC.

The CDR3, as DNA: TGTGCCAGCAGTAGACAGGGGGATGCAACTAATGAAAAACTGTTTTTT. Its translation is CASSRQGDATNEKLFF. The V gene is TRBV7-6, the J gene TRBJ1-4; 9 bases agree with TRBD1. With V trimmed by 6 bases and J by 0 bases, 5 bases remained unmatched. This CDR3 region has 16 residues. The germline V gene has CDR1 SGHVS and CDR2 FNYEAQ.

The gene calls are TRBV5-4 and TRBJ2-5; 9 bases map to TRBD2. From germline, CDR1 is SGHNT and CDR2 YYREEE (reference sequence). The CDR3 totals 16 residues. J lost 4 bases, V lost 2 bases, and 9 bases had no gene match. This CDR3 is CASSLNGGGARETQYF. DNA of the CDR3: TGTGCCAGCAGCTTAAATGGCGGGGGGGCCCGAGAGACCCAGTACTTC.

This rearrangement joins TRBV5-1 to TRBJ1-2, with 7 bases fitting TRBD1. Germline CDR1 reads SGHRS; CDR2 reads YFSETQ. There are 13 residues in the CDR3. V trimming: 2 bases; J trimming: 7 bases; junction bases outside the gene matches: 5. CDR3 in DNA: TGCGCCAGCAGCTTAACAGGGGACCCTGGCTACACCTTC. Amino acids: CASSLTGDPGYTF.

The rearrangement uses TRBV15 and TRBJ2-3, with D tentatively TRBD2 (6 bases). Germline CDR1 reads LNHNV; CDR2 reads YYDKDF (reference sequence). V was pared by 5 bases and J by 3 bases, with 15 bases between. This CDR3 spans 15 amino acids. This CDR3 reads CATSPSLARTDTQYF. The CDR3 nucleotides read TGTGCCACCAGCCCGTCACTAGCTAGGACAGATACGCAGTATTTT. The full variable domain, in which reference TRBV15 and TRBJ2-3 provide the parts outside the CDR3, is DAMVIQNPRYQVTQFGKPVTLSCSQTLNHNVMYWYQQKSSQAPKLLFHYYDKDFNNEADTPDNFQSRRPNTSFCFLDIRSPGLGDTAMYLCATSPSLARTDTQYFGPGTRLTVL.

V gene TRBV5-1 combines with J gene TRBJ2-3, with D uncertain. The CDR3 is 12 residues long. The germline V and J ends were trimmed by 0 bases and 6 bases, with 5 bases remaining between them. Looked up from germline, CDR1 is SGHRS and CDR2 is YFSETQ. This CDR3 reads CASSLESDTQYF. The CDR3 nucleotides read TGCGCCAGCAGCTTGGAGTCGGATACGCAGTATTTT. Full variable domain (missing parts from reference TRBV5-1 and TRBJ2-3): KAGVTQTPRYLIKTRGQQVTLSCSPISGHRSVSWYQQTPGQGLQFLFEYFSETQRNKGNFPGRFSGRQFSNSRSEMNVSTLELGDSALYLCASSLESDTQYFGPGTRLTVL.

The chain uses TRBV7-9 and TRBJ2-5, with D perhaps TRBD1 (7 bases). The CDR3 totals 15 residues. Looked up from germline, CDR1 is SEHNR and CDR2 is FQNEAQ (reference sequence). Trimming stripped 3 bases from V and 4 bases from J, with 15 bases between. CDR3: CASSFVQGDSETQYF. In DNA form, the CDR3 reads TGTGCCAGCAGCTTTGTCCAGGGGGACTCAGAGACCCAGTACTTC.

The table lists this clone with a count of one. This rearrangement joins TRBV19 to TRBJ2-7; 9 nucleotides line up with TRBD2. J lost 2 bases, V lost 7 bases, and 9 bases had no gene match. Germline CDR1 and CDR2: LNHDA and SQIVND (reference sequence). The CDR3 is made up of 15 amino acids. Here the CDR3 DNA reads TGTGCCAGTAAGATTGCGACTAGCGGTCCCTACGAGCAGTACTTC. The encoded protein is CASKIATSGPYEQYF.

The CDR3 DNA sequence: TGTGCCAGCAGCATAGGCAATCAGCCCCAGCATTTT. Protein product: CASSIGNQPQHF. J is TRBJ1-5 and V is TRBV5-6; D not certain. CDR3 length equals 12 residues. CDR1 and CDR2 from the germline V gene are SGHDT and YYEEEE. Trimming removed 4 bases from V and 2 bases from J, with 4 bases in between.

The rearrangement joins TRBV7-2 to TRBJ2-1; D is perhaps TRBD1 (5 bases). This CDR3 has 15 residues. Germline CDR1 SGHTA, CDR2 FQGNSA. The V end was cut by 2 bases, the J end by 2 bases, with 10 bases between. The CDR3, as DNA: TGTGCCAGCAGCTTAATCCAGGGCCCCTACAATGAGCAGTTCTTC. Encoded protein: CASSLIQGPYNEQFF.

The chain joins TRBV5-4 to TRBJ2-4; 8 bases line up with TRBD1. The CDR3 spans 15 residues. V shed 4 bases and J 8 bases; nucleotides not matched to a gene: 11. Germline lookup yields CDR1 SGHNT and CDR2 YYREEE (reference sequence). CDR3 amino acids: CASSPVGQGADIQYF. In nucleotides, the CDR3 is TGTGCCAGCAGCCCCGTTGGGCAGGGGGCGGACATTCAGTACTTC. Complete variable domain (other parts from reference TRBV5-4 and TRBJ2-4): ETGVTQSPTHLIKTRGQQVTLRCSSQSGHNTVSWYQQALGQGPQFIFQYYREEENGRGNFPPRFSGLQFPNYSSELNVNALELDDSALYLCASSPVGQGADIQYFGAGTRLSVL.

The CDR3 DNA follows: TGTGCCAGCAGCCGGGACAGGGGTTCCACTGAAGCTTTCTTT. Its protein product is CASSRDRGSTEAFF. The chain employs TRBV6-5 and TRBJ1-1, with 10 positions matching TRBD1. Losses at the gene ends were 6 bases for V and 4 bases for J; bases not matched to a gene: 5. The CDR3 extends over 14 amino acids. Germline CDR1 and CDR2: MNHEY and SVGAGI.

This clone has more than one count but fewer than ten. The rearrangement uses TRBV24-1 and TRBJ1-1; D remains ambiguous. The CDR3 is 14 amino acids. The germline V gene encodes CDR1 KGHDR and CDR2 SFDVKD. Trimming took off 4 bases at V and 1 base at J, with 9 bases between the two ends. CDR3 bases: TGTGCCACCAGTGACCCAAGTAGGAACACTGAAGCTTTCTTT. This sequence encodes CATSDPSRNTEAFF.

This rearrangement joins TRBV19 to TRBJ2-2; TRBD1 matches 9 bases. Losses at the gene ends were 4 bases for V and 4 bases for J; bases not matched to a gene: 7. This CDR3 spans 16 amino acids. Looked up from germline, CDR1 is LNHDA and CDR2 is SQIVND (reference sequence). The DNA of the CDR3 is TGTGCCAGTAGTAGGGGGACAGGGCAATTCACCGGGGAGCTGTTTTTT. It specifies CASSRGTGQFTGELFF.

The chain's CDR3 is CASRIPGTYNYGYTF. The CDR3 nucleotides read TGTGCCAGCAGAATCCCCGGGACGTATAACTATGGCTACACCTTC. J is TRBJ1-2 and V is TRBV19; possibly TRBD1 for D (5 bases). The ends were cut back, 9 bases at V and 1 base at J, with 18 bases in the middle. The germline CDR1 and CDR2 sequences are LNHDA and SQIVND (reference sequence). There are 15 residues in the CDR3.

A word on this clone: This sample includes further DNA sequences coding for the same CDR3. This CDR3 reads CASSIAGGSYNEQFF. In nucleotides, the CDR3 is TGTGCCAGTAGTATAGCGGGAGGGTCCTACAATGAGCAGTTCTTC. The chain is built from TRBV19 and TRBJ2-1; 8 nucleotides match TRBD2. Germline V gene sequence: CDR1 LNHDA, CDR2 SQIVND (reference sequence). The CDR3 is 15 amino acids. V lost 1 base to trimming and J lost 1 base; unmatched junction nucleotides: 0.

J is TRBJ2-1 and V is TRBV19, with 13 bases aligning to TRBD2. With V trimmed by 6 bases and J by 8 bases, 1 base remained unmatched. CDR3 size: 13 residues. CDR1 LNHDA and CDR2 SQIVND come from the germline V gene (reference sequence). The CDR3 here is CASSGLAGDEQFF. CDR3 nucleotides: TGTGCCAGTAGCGGACTAGCGGGGGATGAGCAGTTCTTC.

The chain employs TRBV3-1 (or the pseudogene TRBV3-2) and TRBJ2-1; no firm D call. Per the germline V gene, CDR1 is LGHDT and CDR2 is YNNKEL (reference sequence). Deletions cut 1 base from V and 6 bases from J, with 4 bases between. The CDR3 is 12 residues long. The CDR3, as DNA: TGTGCCAGCAGCCAAGGACTCAATGAGCAGTTCTTC. This gives the protein CASSQGLNEQFF.

V and J are TRBV10-3 and TRBJ1-2; 8 nucleotides agree with TRBD1. Germline trimming cut 7 bases from V and 5 bases from J; bases unmatched to any gene: 15. The germline CDR1 and CDR2 sequences are ENHRY and SYGVKD. The CDR3 sequence is 16 residues long. The CDR3 nucleotides read TGTGCCATCACACAGCCCGACAGGGGATTCAGATATGGCTACACCTTC. Translation: CAITQPDRGFRYGYTF.

This chain joins TRBV19 and TRBJ1-3; D is undetermined. CDR1 is LNHDA, CDR2 SQIVND, per germline (reference sequence). This CDR3 is built from 16 residues. V was shortened by 3 bases and J by 4 bases, with 16 bases between the two germline ends. This chain's CDR3 is CASSISTGSPGNTIYF. CDR3 DNA sequence: TGTGCCAGTAGTATTTCTACTGGGTCACCGGGAAACACCATATATTTT.

This clone was picked up one time. The chain couples TRBV7-2 to TRBJ2-7; 10 bases align to TRBD2. Germline V gene lookup returns CDR1 SGHTA and CDR2 FQGNSA. V gave up 2 bases and J gave up 7 bases; unmatched junction bases: 8. The CDR3 has 15 amino acids. The CDR3, as DNA: TGTGCCAGCAGCTTAAGCGGGAGGGCTTTGAAGGAGCAGTACTTC. This sequence encodes CASSLSGRALKEQYF.

The chain carries TRBV27 and TRBJ1-2, with TRBD1 as a possible D gene (5 bases). V dropped 4 bases and J dropped 7 bases, with 13 bases sitting between them. CDR1 is MNHEY and CDR2 is SMNVEV in the germline V gene (reference sequence). This CDR3 is 13 amino acids long. The CDR3 bases are TGTGCCAGCAGTTCTCTCGGGACCTTTGGCTACACCTTC. This gives the protein CASSSLGTFGYTF.

CDR3 region: CASSTTGGAVGELFF. The CDR3 DNA follows: TGTGCCAGCAGTACGACAGGGGGCGCGGTCGGGGAGCTGTTTTTT. The chain employs TRBV6-6 and TRBJ2-2; 10 nucleotides line up with TRBD1. From germline, CDR1 is MNHNY and CDR2 SVGAGI (reference sequence). The CDR3 length is 15 residues. After removal of 5 bases from V and 7 bases from J, the junction contained 7 bases not matched to a gene.

V and J are TRBV19 and TRBJ1-5; D may be TRBD1 (6 bases). V was shortened by 3 bases and J by 1 base, with 10 bases between the two germline ends. The CDR3 is 15 amino acids. Germline CDR1 reads LNHDA; CDR2 reads SQIVND (reference sequence). The CDR3 DNA is TGTGCCAGTAGTATCATAGGGGGGAGCAATCAGCCCCAGCATTTT. It translates to CASSIIGGSNQPQHF.

The rearrangement links TRBV5-1 to TRBJ2-4, with 8 bases lining up with TRBD1. CDR3 size: 15 residues. Germline CDR1 and CDR2: SGHRS and YFSETQ. J gave up 1 base and V 4 bases, and 4 bases lay outside the gene matches. The CDR3 region is CASSPRQGAKNIQYF. CDR3 in DNA: TGCGCCAGCAGCCCGAGACAGGGGGCCAAAAACATTCAGTACTTC.

This chain links TRBV6-5 with TRBJ1-1, with 9 bases matching TRBD1. V dropped 7 bases and J dropped 4; count of bases not matched to a gene: 10. The CDR3 has 15 amino acids. Germline lookup yields CDR1 MNHEY and CDR2 SVGAGI. CDR3 coding DNA: TGTGCCAGCATTAACAGGGGGCGAGGGGGCACTGAAGCTTTCTTT. Its protein is CASINRGRGGTEAFF.

This rearrangement joins TRBV15 to TRBJ1-5; D uncertain. V dropped 0 bases and J dropped 4 bases, with 10 bases sitting between them. The germline gives CDR1 LNHNV, CDR2 YYDKDF (reference sequence). CDR3 length: 15 amino acids. For the CDR3, the DNA is TGTGCCACCAGCAGAGATAGGGCCGTTAATCAGCCCCAGCATTTT. This encodes CATSRDRAVNQPQHF.

The genes are TRBV6-2 or TRBV6-3 and TRBJ1-5; 8 nucleotides line up with TRBD1. Germline CDR1 reads MNHEY; CDR2 reads SVGEGT. CDR3 length equals 15 residues. V gave up 0 bases and J gave up 5 bases; unmatched junction bases: 3. The DNA for the CDR3 is TGTGCCAGCAGTTACTCCTACAGGGGGGATCAGCCCCAGCATTTT. As protein: CASSYSYRGDQPQHF.

The chain employs TRBV5-1 and TRBJ2-2; 12 bases map to TRBD2. Germline loops: CDR1 SGHRS, CDR2 YFSETQ. CDR3 size: 16 residues. The V gene end was trimmed by 4 bases and the J gene end by 3 bases; junction bases not matched to a gene: 4. DNA of the CDR3: TGCGCCAGCAGCAGGGGACTAGCGGGCGACACCGGGGAGCTGTTTTTT. This gives the protein CASSRGLAGDTGELFF.

V is TRBV2 and J is TRBJ2-2; either TRBD1 or TRBD2 may supply D (5 bases each). The CDR3 covers 13 residues. V was clipped by 10 bases and J by 3 bases, with 12 bases between them. Per the germline V gene, CDR1 is SNHLY and CDR2 is FYNNEI. The CDR3 DNA is TGTGCCACTCGGGACGGCGACACCGGGGAGCTGTTTTTT. It is translated as CATRDGDTGELFF.